This T cell receptor beta chain derives from a study of beta chain features in type 1 diabetes. What was sequenced were expressed TCRB transcripts, since all of the isolated RNA had been reverse transcribed. Repertoires were generated with immunoSEQ multiplex PCR, while TCRdb's copy carries only in-frame clones and drops some. The sample holds 600,000 to 750,000 clones, approximately 13% seen once. This clone showed up just a few times. Its target is unknown. The CDR3 is 15 amino acids. Germline CDR1 MDHEN, CDR2 SYDVKM. V was shortened by 1 base and J by 5 bases, with 11 bases between the two germline ends. Study-level findings and limits: Sequencing of cDNA might inflate the share of cells that strongly express TCR. TCRB repertoires of naive, central memory and Treg cells appeared more similar among patients than among healthy donors. In all four CD4+ subsets, TCRB CDR3 length was significantly, moderately reduced in type 1 diabetes.

Averaging approximately 120 mL, one heparinised blood draw was given by each donor. The sequenced sample was naive CD4+ T cells from blood. The rearrangement joins TRBV28 to TRBJ1-4; D unresolved. The sequence was obtained from a man aged 30-40 years with type 1 diabetes. The CDR3 region has the DNA TGTGCCAGCAGTTTATCATGGGGATGGAATGAAAAACTGTTTTTT. Translation: CASSLSWGWNEKLFF. The full variable domain, in which reference TRBV28 and TRBJ1-4 provide the parts outside the CDR3, is DVKVTQSSRYLVKRTGEKVFLECVQDMDHENMFWYRQDPGLGLRLIYFSYDVKMKEKGDIPEGYSVSREKKERFSLILESASTNQTSMYLCASSLSWGWNEKLFFGSGTQLSVL.